One sample yielded the 23 T cell receptor beta chains listed below, sequenced in a study of blood T cell repertoires in COVID-19. Sequencing was performed with immunoSEQ multiplex PCR; in TCRdb, only in-frame clones are kept and a portion is missing. The table lists tens of thousands of clones, around nine tenths of them singletons, with about 13% in the top ten. Sequenced sample: peripheral blood. The receptors were gathered from a human donor in a cohort sampled during active COVID-19.

A word on this clone: This sample also contains other DNA sequences that code for the same CDR3. This chain links TRBV6-5 with TRBJ2-7; 10 bases are a match to TRBD1. The trim removed 1 base at V and 2 bases at J, leaving 2 bases unmatched. CDR3 length: 15 residues. Germline V lookup: CDR1 MNHEY, CDR2 SVGAGI. The CDR3 is CASSYWDRGTYEQYF. CDR3 coding DNA: TGTGCCAGCAGTTACTGGGACAGGGGCACCTACGAGCAGTACTTC.

The chain uses TRBV10-3 and TRBJ2-1; TRBD1 might be the D (7 bases). V was pared by 2 bases and J by 8 bases, with 16 bases between. The CDR3 is 15 amino acids. In germline, CDR1 is ENHRY, CDR2 SYGVKD. This chain's CDR3 is CAISEPEQGGHEQFF. CDR3 coding DNA: TGTGCCATCAGTGAGCCAGAGCAGGGGGGACATGAGCAGTTCTTC.

J is TRBJ2-2 and V is TRBV9; possibly TRBD1 for D (5 bases). The CDR3 has 12 amino acids. Germline V gene data show CDR1 as SGDLS and CDR2 as YYNGEE. Trimming took off 7 bases at V and 6 bases at J, with 10 bases between the two ends. CDR3 bases: TGTGCCAGCGGGGCTACACCCGGGGAGCTGTTTTTT. It translates to CASGATPGELFF.

This rearrangement joins TRBV30 to TRBJ2-7; TRBD2 might be the D (6 bases). The CDR3 length is 13 residues. Trimming removed 3 bases at V and 7 bases at J, with 16 bases between. Germline lookup yields CDR1 GTSNPN and CDR2 SVGIG (reference sequence). The CDR3 reads CAWSAGRTWEQYF. CDR3 DNA: TGTGCCTGGAGCGCGGGGCGAACGTGGGAGCAGTACTTC.

V and J are TRBV5-1 and TRBJ2-1; possibly TRBD2 for D (6 bases). In germline, CDR1 is SGHRS, CDR2 YFSETQ. Between the trimmed V and J ends, which lost 4 bases and 4 bases, there was a span of 18 bases. The CDR3 has 16 amino acids. The DNA for the CDR3 is TGCGCCAGCAGCCCTGGCTGGGGGGATGGGTACAATGAGCAGTTCTTC. This encodes CASSPGWGDGYNEQFF.

The rearrangement joins TRBV6-5 to TRBJ2-2; 10 nucleotides match TRBD1. The CDR3 spans 15 residues. The V segment lost 5 bases and the J segment 4 bases; nucleotides outside the gene matches: 4. Germline CDR1 reads MNHEY; CDR2 reads SVGAGI. DNA of the CDR3: TGTGCCAGCAGTCGGGACAGGGGAGGCACCGGGGAGCTGTTTTTT. Protein sequence: CASSRDRGGTGELFF.

Turning to this clone: Other nucleotide sequences from this sample produce the same CDR3. Here the CDR3 reads CASSIMETQYF. The CDR3 bases are TGTGCCAGTAGTATCATGGAGACCCAGTACTTC. The chain has TRBV19 and TRBJ2-5; D uncertain. V lost 3 bases to trimming and J lost 5 bases, with 4 bases between them. The CDR3 is 11 residues long. Germline-derived CDR1 and CDR2 are LNHDA and SQIVND (reference sequence).

This clone was picked up one time. This rearrangement joins TRBV12-3 or TRBV12-4 to TRBJ1-2; no definite D call. V lost 5 bases and J 14 bases, leaving 6 bases between the germline ends. The CDR3 covers 8 residues. The CDR3 here is CASSRETF. DNA of the CDR3: TGTGCCAGCAGTCGGGAGACCTTC.

V and J are TRBV7-2 and TRBJ2-3; weak D call: TRBD2 (5 bases). With 1 base removed from V and 2 bases from J, the gap between germline ends came to 10 bases. The germline gives CDR1 SGHTA, CDR2 FQGNSA. This CDR3 spans 15 amino acids. CDR3 in DNA: TGTGCCAGCAGCTTAGGGCTAGCCTACACAGATACGCAGTATTTT. Protein sequence: CASSLGLAYTDTQYF.

This clone was counted a single time. The CDR3 region is CASRLSGTPQETQYF. The CDR3 DNA follows: TGCGCCAGCCGCCTTTCCGGGACTCCCCAAGAGACCCAGTACTTC. The chain combines TRBV5-1 with TRBJ2-5; maybe TRBD2 (6 bases). Germline loops: CDR1 SGHRS, CDR2 YFSETQ. The ends were cut back, 7 bases at V and 1 base at J, with 17 bases in the middle. This CDR3 contains 15 residues.

This rearrangement joins TRBV5-6 to TRBJ1-1; the D is unclear. The CDR3 is made up of 17 amino acids. In germline, CDR1 is SGHDT, CDR2 YYEEEE. The V end lost 1 base, the J end lost 0 bases, and 16 bases lay between the germline ends. DNA of the CDR3: TGTGCCAGCAGCTTGCGGCGGGCGTCGAACATGAACACTGAAGCTTTCTTT. Translating gives CASSLRRASNMNTEAFF.

This chain connects TRBV3-1 (or the pseudogene TRBV3-2) to TRBJ1-2, with 7 nucleotides matching TRBD1. Germline V gene sequence: CDR1 LGHDT, CDR2 YNNKEL (reference sequence). CDR3 size: 14 residues. With V trimmed by 0 bases and J by 2 bases, 0 bases remained unmatched. CDR3 DNA: TGTGCCAGCAGCCAAGAACAGGGGAACTATGGCTACACCTTC. This translates into CASSQEQGNYGYTF.

The chain employs TRBV30 and TRBJ2-7; 8 nucleotides line up with TRBD1. The CDR3 extends over 16 amino acids. V was clipped by 1 base and J by 5 bases; unmatched bases: 13. Germline lookup yields CDR1 GTSNPN and CDR2 SVGIG (reference sequence). The CDR3 protein is CAWSAVMDRVRDEQYF. The CDR3 DNA follows: TGTGCCTGGAGTGCCGTAATGGACAGGGTTAGGGACGAGCAGTACTTC.

The rearrangement uses TRBV30 and TRBJ1-1, with D possibly being TRBD1 (5 bases). The CDR3 has 18 amino acids. In germline, CDR1 is GTSNPN, CDR2 SVGIG (reference sequence). V was pared by 3 bases and J by 0 bases, with 23 bases between. CDR3 loop: CAWRPLGRFGGVNTEAFF. The CDR3 nucleotides are TGTGCCTGGAGGCCCCTGGGGAGGTTTGGAGGGGTGAACACTGAAGCTTTCTTT.

The CDR3 loop reads CASSIDLGQGQETQYF. The CDR3 region has the DNA TGTGCCAGTAGTATAGATCTAGGGCAGGGGCAAGAGACCCAGTACTTC. The V gene is TRBV19, the J gene TRBJ2-5, with TRBD1 as a possible D gene (6 bases). The CDR3 consists of 16 residues. The ends were cut back, 0 bases at V and 2 bases at J, with 13 bases in the middle. CDR1 is LNHDA, CDR2 SQIVND, per germline (reference sequence).

The chain recombines TRBV27 with TRBJ2-1, with TRBD2 identical over 13 bases. Germline assignment: CDR1 MNHEY and CDR2 SMNVEV (reference sequence). The CDR3 is 16 residues long. J lost 4 bases, V lost 4 bases, and 4 bases had no gene match. The CDR3 here is CASSSRLAGGYNEQFF. The CDR3 nucleotides read TGTGCCAGCAGTTCTCGACTAGCGGGGGGTTACAATGAGCAGTTCTTC.

The rearrangement uses TRBV2 and TRBJ2-5, with 10 bases identical to TRBD1. V lost 4 bases and J lost 5; bases outside the gene matches: 7. The CDR3 consists of 15 residues. The V gene's germline CDR1 is SNHLY and CDR2 FYNNEI. In DNA form, the CDR3 reads TGTGCCAGCAGTGTGGCCGGGACAGGGGCCGAGACCCAGTACTTC. This sequence encodes CASSVAGTGAETQYF.

The chain has TRBV18 and TRBJ1-5; D is perhaps TRBD1 (5 bases). Trimming removed 3 bases at V and 7 bases at J, with 10 bases between. The CDR3 totals 13 residues. Per the germline V gene, CDR1 is KGHSH and CDR2 is LQKENI. CDR3 coding DNA: TGTGCCAGCTCACCTTCCAGGGAACAGCCCCAGCATTTT. It codes for CASSPSREQPQHF.

This clone was picked up one time. The J gene is TRBJ2-5, the V gene TRBV2, with TRBD2 matching over 11 bases. The CDR3 has 16 amino acids. Trimming at V came to 3 bases and at J to 5 bases, leaving 8 bases not matched to a gene. Germline V CDR1 and CDR2: SNHLY, FYNNEI. In DNA form, the CDR3 reads TGTGCCAGCAGTGACCGTAGCGGGGGGGTCGGGGAGACCCAGTACTTC. It codes for CASSDRSGGVGETQYF.

The chain has TRBV11-2 and TRBJ2-7; D call uncertain. The V end was cut by 2 bases, the J end by 5 bases, with 7 bases between. The CDR3 runs to 12 residues. Germline CDR1 and CDR2: SGHAT and FQNNGV. CDR3 DNA: TGTGCCAGCAGCTTACTAGGCAACGAGCAGTACTTC. As protein: CASSLLGNEQYF.

This chain uses TRBV9 with TRBJ2-3; a possible D gene is TRBD1 (5 bases). CDR1 is SGDLS and CDR2 is YYNGEE in the germline V gene. The CDR3 sequence is 13 residues long. Trimming stripped 6 bases from V and 5 bases from J, with 13 bases between. As DNA, the CDR3 is TGTGCCAGCACGCCTGGGGCAGGAGATACGCAGTATTTT. Protein sequence: CASTPGAGDTQYF.

The genes are TRBV6-5 and TRBJ2-5; D possibly corresponds to TRBD2 (6 bases). Per the germline V gene, CDR1 is MNHEY and CDR2 is SVGAGI. V dropped 6 bases and J dropped 5 bases, with 13 bases sitting between them. The CDR3 runs 13 residues. In nucleotides, the CDR3 is TGTGCCAGCAGGATGCAGGGAGGCGAGACCCAGTACTTC. It encodes CASRMQGGETQYF.

This sequence joins TRBV24-1 and TRBJ2-3; 9 bases line up with TRBD2. The germline V gene encodes CDR1 KGHDR and CDR2 SFDVKD. V lost 3 bases, J lost 4 bases, and 4 bases stayed unmatched. The CDR3 extends over 15 amino acids. This CDR3 is CATSDHSGGADTQYF. CDR3 DNA: TGTGCCACCAGTGATCATAGCGGGGGCGCAGATACGCAGTATTTT.